This T cell receptor (beta chain) was sequenced for a study of T-cell reconstitution after alpha-beta-depleted transplantation in children. Study-wide points: Reported findings indicate that, about two months after transplant, alpha-beta T cells came from several hundred expanded clones, which were derived from non-depleted graft cells. Some patients owed their high day-60 TCRbeta diversity to surviving recipient T cells and thymic progenitors.

This clonotype was counted many times. Its specificity is not known. Researchers prepared the TCRbeta library using unique molecular identifiers, the study reports. TCRdb redid the calling of the PCR reads with MiXCR, one entry per CDR3 protein. The table includes hundreds of thousands of distinct CDR3 sequences, under 20% detected once. Germline CDR1 and CDR2: KGHDR and SFDVKD. The CDR3 has 20 residues. The V gene end was trimmed by 3 bases and the J gene end by 2 bases; junction bases not matched to a gene: 19. The rearrangement joins TRBV24-1 to TRBJ2-3, with 7 bases aligning to TRBD2. The origin of this receptor is a male patient under 18 who had a stem cell transplant for acute lymphoblastic leukemia, so the T cells may come from the graft donor. Sequencing used PBMCs, mostly from graft donor cells, obtained 360 days after TCRalphabeta/CD19-depleted stem cell transplant. CDR3 bases: TGTGCCACCAGTGATCCCCGTCGGGGTGCGGGAGTTTATTTCACAGATACGCAGTATTTT. Translated, it gives CATSDPRRGAGVYFTDTQYF.